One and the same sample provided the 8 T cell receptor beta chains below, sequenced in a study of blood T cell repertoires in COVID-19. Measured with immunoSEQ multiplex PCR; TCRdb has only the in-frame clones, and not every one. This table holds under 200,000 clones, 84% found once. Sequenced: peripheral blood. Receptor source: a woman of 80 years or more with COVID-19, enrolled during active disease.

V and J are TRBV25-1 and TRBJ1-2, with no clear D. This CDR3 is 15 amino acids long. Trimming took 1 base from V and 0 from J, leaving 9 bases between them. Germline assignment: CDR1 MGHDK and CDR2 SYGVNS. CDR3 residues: CASSELGRTNYGYTF. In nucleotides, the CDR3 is TGTGCCAGCAGTGAATTGGGGAGAACTAACTATGGCTACACCTTC.

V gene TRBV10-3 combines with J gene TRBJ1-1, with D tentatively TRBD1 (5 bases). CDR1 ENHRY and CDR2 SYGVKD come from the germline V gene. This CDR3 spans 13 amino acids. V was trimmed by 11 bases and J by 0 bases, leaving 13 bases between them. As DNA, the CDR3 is TGTGCCGTCGGACACAACATGAACACTGAAGCTTTCTTT. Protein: CAVGHNMNTEAFF.

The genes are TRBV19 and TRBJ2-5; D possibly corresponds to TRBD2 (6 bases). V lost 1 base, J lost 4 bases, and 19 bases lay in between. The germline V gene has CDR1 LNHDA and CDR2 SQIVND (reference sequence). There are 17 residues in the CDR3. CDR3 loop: CASSIASLEGWGETQYF. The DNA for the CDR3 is TGTGCCAGTAGTATAGCCTCTCTGGAGGGATGGGGAGAGACCCAGTACTTC.

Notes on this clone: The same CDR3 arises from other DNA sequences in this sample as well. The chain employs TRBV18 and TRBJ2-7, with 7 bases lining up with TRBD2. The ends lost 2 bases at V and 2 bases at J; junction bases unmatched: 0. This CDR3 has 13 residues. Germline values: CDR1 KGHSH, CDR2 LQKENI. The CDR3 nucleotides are TGTGCCAGCTCACCAGCGGGAGCCTACGAGCAGTACTTC. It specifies CASSPAGAYEQYF.

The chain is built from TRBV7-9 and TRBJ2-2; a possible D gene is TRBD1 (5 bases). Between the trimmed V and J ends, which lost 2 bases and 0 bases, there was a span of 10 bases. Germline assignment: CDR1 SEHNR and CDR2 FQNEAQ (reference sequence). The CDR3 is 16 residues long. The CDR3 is CASSLRQGSNTGELFF. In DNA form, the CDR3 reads TGTGCCAGCAGCTTAAGGCAGGGATCGAACACCGGGGAGCTGTTTTTT.

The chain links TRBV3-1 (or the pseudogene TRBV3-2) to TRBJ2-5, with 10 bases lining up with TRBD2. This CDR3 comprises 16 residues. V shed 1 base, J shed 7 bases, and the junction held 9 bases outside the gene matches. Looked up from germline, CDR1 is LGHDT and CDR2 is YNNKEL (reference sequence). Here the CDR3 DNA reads TGTGCCAGCAGCCAAGGACTAGCGGGTCAGGGTGGGACCCAGTACTTC. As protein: CASSQGLAGQGGTQYF.

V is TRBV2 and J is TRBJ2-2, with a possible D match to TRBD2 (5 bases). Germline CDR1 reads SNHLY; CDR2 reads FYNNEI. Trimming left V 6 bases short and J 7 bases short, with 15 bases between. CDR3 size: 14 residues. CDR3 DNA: TGTGCCAGCAGCCCCCAAGGGAGACTCGGGGAGCTGTTTTTT. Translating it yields CASSPQGRLGELFF.

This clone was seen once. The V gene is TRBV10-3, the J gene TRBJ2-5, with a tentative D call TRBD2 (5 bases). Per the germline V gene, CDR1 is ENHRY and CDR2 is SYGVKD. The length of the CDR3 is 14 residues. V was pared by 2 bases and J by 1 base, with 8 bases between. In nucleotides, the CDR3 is TGTGCCATCAGTGAGAATAGCGTCCAAGAGACCCAGTACTTC. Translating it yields CAISENSVQETQYF.